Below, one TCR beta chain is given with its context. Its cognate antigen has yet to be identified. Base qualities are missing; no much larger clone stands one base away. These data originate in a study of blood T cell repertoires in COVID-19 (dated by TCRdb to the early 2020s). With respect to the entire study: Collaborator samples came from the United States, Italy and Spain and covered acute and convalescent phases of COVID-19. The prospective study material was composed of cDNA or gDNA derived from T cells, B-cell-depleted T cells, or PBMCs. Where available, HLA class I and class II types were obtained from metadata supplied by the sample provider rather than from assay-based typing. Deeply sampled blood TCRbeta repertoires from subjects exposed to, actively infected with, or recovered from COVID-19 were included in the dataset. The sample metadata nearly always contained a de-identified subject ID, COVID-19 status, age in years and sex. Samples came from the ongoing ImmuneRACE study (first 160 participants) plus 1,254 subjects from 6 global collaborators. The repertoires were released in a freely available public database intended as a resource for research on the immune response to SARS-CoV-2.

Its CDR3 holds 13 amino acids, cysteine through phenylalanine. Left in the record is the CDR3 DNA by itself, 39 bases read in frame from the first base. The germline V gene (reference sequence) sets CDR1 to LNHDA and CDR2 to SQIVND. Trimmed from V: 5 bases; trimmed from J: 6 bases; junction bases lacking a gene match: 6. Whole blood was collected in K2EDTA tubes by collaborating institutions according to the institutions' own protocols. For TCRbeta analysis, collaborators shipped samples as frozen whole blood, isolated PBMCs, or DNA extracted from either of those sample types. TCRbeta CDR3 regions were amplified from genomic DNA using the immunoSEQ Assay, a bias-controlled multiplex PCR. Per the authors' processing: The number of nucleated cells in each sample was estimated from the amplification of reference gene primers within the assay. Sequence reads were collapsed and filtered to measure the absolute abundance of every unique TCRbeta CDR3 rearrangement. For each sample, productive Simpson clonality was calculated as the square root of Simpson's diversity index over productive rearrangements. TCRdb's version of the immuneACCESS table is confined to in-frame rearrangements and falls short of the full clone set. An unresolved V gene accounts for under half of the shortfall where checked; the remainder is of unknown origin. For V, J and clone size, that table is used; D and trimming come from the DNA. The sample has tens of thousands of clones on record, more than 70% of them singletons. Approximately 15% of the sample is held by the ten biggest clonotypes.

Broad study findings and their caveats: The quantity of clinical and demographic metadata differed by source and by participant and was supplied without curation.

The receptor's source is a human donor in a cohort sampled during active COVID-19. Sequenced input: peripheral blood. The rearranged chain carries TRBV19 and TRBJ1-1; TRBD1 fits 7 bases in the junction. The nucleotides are TGTGCCAGTAGTCGACAGGGTTCCCCTGAAGCTTTCTTT. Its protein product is CASSRQGSPEAFF.